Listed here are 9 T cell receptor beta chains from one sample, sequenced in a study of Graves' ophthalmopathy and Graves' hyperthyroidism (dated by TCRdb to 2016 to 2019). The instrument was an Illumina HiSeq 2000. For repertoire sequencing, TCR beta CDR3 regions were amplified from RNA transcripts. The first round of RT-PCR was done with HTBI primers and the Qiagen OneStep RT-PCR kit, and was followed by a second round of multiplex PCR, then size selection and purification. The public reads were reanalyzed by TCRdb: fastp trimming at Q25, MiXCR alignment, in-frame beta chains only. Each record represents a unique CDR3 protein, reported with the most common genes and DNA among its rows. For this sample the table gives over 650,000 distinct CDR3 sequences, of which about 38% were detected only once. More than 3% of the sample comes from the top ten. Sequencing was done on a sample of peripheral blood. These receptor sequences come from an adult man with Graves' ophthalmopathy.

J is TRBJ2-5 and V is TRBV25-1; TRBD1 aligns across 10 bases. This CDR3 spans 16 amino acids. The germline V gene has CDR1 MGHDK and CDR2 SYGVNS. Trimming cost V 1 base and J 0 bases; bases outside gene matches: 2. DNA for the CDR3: TGTGCCAGCAGTGAATGGGGACAGGGGTACCAAGAGACCCAGTACTTC. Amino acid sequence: CASSEWGQGYQETQYF.

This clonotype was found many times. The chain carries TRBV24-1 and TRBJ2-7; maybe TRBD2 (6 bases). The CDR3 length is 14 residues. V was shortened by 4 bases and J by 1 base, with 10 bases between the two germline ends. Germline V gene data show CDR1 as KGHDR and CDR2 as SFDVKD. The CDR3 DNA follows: TGTGCCACCAGTGAGTCAGGAGGGTCCTACGAGCAGTACTTC. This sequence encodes CATSESGGSYEQYF.

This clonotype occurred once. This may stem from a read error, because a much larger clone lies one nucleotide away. The CDR3 loop reads CASSAGAPNSPPHF. CDR3 DNA sequence: TGTGCCAGCAGTGCCGGGGCTCCAAATTCACCCCCCCACTTT. The rearrangement joins TRBV9 to TRBJ1-6; D may be TRBD1 (5 bases). This CDR3 is built from 14 residues. Germline V gives CDR1 SGDLS, CDR2 YYNGEE.

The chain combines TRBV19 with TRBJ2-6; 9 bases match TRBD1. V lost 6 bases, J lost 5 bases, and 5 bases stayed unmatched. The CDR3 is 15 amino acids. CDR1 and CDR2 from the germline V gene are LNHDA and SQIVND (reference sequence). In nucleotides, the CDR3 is TGTGCCAGTAGATCCGGGACAGGGAGGGCCAACGTCCTGACTTTC. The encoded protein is CASRSGTGRANVLTF.

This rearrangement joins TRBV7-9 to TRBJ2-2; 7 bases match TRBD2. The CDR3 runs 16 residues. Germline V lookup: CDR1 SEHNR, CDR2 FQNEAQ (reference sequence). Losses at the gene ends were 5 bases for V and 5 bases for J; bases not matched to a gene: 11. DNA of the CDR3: TGTGCCAGCAGCCCCCCCCGTGTTAGCGGGACCGGGGAGCTGTTTTTT. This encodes CASSPPRVSGTGELFF.

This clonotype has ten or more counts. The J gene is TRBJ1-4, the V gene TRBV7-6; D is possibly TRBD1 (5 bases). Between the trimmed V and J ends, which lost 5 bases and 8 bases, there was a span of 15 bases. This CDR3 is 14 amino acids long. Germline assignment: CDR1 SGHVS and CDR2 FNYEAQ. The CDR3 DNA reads TGTGCCAGCAGCCACAACAGACGGGGCGAAAAACTGTTTTTT. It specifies CASSHNRRGEKLFF.

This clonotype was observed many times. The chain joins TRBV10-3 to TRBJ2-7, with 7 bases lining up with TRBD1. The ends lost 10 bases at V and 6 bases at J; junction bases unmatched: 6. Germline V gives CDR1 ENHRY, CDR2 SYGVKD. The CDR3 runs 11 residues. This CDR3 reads CASHAGGEQYF. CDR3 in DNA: TGTGCCAGCCACGCAGGGGGCGAGCAGTACTTC.

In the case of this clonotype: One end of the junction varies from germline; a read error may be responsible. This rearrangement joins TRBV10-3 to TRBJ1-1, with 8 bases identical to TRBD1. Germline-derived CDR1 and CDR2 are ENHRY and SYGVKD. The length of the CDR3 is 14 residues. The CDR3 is CASSYGTGNTEAFF. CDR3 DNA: TGTGCCAGCAGTTATGGGACAGGGAACACTGAAGCTTTCTTT.

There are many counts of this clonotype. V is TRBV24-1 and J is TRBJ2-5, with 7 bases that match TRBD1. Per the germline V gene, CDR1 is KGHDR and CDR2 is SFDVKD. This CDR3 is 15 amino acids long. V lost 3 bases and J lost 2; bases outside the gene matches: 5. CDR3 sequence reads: CATSDNLRGQETQYF. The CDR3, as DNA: TGTGCCACCAGTGATAACCTCAGGGGGCAAGAGACCCAGTACTTC.